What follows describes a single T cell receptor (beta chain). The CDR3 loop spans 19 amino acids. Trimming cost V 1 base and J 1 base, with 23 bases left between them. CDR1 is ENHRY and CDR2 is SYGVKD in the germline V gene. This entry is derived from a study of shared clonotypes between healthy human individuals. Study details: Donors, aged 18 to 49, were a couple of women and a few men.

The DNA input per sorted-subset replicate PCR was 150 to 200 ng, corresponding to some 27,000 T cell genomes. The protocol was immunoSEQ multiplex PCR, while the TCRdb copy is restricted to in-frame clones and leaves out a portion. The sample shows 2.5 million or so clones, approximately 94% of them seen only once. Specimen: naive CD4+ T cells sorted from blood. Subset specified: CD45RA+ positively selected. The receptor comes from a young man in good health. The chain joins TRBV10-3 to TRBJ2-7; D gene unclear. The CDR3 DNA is TGTGCCATCAGTGAGTTTTCCCTACCATCACCGCGGTCTTCCTACGAGCAGTACTTC. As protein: CAISEFSLPSPRSSYEQYF.